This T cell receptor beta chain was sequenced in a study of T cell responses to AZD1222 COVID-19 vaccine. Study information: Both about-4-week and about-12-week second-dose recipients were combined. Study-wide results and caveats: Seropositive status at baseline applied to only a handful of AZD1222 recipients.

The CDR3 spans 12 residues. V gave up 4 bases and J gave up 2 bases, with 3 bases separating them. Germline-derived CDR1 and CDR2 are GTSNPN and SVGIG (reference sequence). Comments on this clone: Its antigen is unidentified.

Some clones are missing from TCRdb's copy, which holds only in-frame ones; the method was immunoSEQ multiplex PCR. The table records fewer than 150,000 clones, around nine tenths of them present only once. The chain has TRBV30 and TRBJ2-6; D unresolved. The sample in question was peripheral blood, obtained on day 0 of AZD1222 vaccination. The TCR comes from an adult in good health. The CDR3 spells CAWTAGANVLTF. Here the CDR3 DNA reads TGTGCCTGGACGGCTGGGGCCAACGTCCTGACTTTC.